These 17 T cell receptor beta chains originate from one sample sequenced in a study of T cells in narcolepsy. Generated by immunoSEQ multiplex PCR, the TCRdb table keeps only in-frame clones and is missing some. Of almost 25,000 clones in the sample, 50% to 65% were seen once. The specimen was memory (CD45RA-) CD4+ T cells from blood. These receptors all come from a human donor in good health.

The rearrangement links TRBV6-1 to TRBJ2-3; D gene unclear. Germline V gene sequence: CDR1 MNHNS, CDR2 SASEGT. V lost 3 bases and J 2 bases, leaving 3 bases between the germline ends. The CDR3 sequence is 12 residues long. The CDR3, as DNA: TGTGCCAGCAGTGAGACCACAGATACGCAGTATTTT. Translation: CASSETTDTQYF.

This clone was detected a few times. This chain uses TRBV6-6 with TRBJ1-1; D is unresolved. Germline lookup yields CDR1 MNHNY and CDR2 SVGAGI (reference sequence). The CDR3 length is 13 residues. The CDR3 loop reads CAAKVGSHSEAFF. The CDR3 region has the DNA TGTGCAGCTAAGGTTGGGTCCCATTCTGAAGCTTTCTTT.

The chain uses TRBV9 and TRBJ2-5; no definite D call. The CDR3 totals 15 residues. Germline V CDR1 and CDR2: SGDLS, YYNGEE. Between the trimmed V and J ends, which lost 0 bases and 1 base, there was a span of 10 bases. For the CDR3, the DNA is TGTGCCAGCAGCGTAGACGGCCAAATCCAAGAGACCCAGTACTTC. This sequence encodes CASSVDGQIQETQYF.

The gene calls are TRBV5-1 and TRBJ1-6, with 9 bases lining up with TRBD1. The CDR3 covers 14 residues. Germline V lookup: CDR1 SGHRS, CDR2 YFSETQ. J lost 13 bases, V lost 0 bases, and 5 bases had no gene match. CDR3 bases: TGCGCCAGCAGCTTGGAACAGGGGGCATCCCCCCTCCACTTT. Translated, it gives CASSLEQGASPLHF.

This clone was seen only a few times. J is TRBJ1-2 and V is TRBV6-1, with 8 nucleotides matching TRBD1. CDR1 and CDR2 from the germline V gene are MNHNS and SASEGT. This CDR3 comprises 13 residues. J was trimmed by 8 bases and V by 2 bases; bases with no gene match: 4. The CDR3 reads CASSEQGAQGYTF. CDR3 bases: TGTGCCAGCAGTGAACAGGGGGCGCAAGGCTACACCTTC.

The genes are TRBV4-3 and TRBJ2-1; 7 nucleotides agree with TRBD1. The J segment lost 3 bases and the V segment lost 1 base, leaving 12 bases of the junction unmatched. This CDR3 region has 18 residues. From germline, CDR1 is LGHNA and CDR2 YSLEER. CDR3 amino acids: CASSQGLGRQGIYNEQFF. The CDR3 nucleotides read TGCGCCAGCAGCCAAGGGCTAGGGCGACAGGGAATCTACAATGAGCAGTTCTTC.

This clone has just a few counts. CDR3 in DNA: TGTGCCAGCAGTTATGAGAGGGCGGGAAGGAGGGATACGCAGTATTTT. The encoded protein is CASSYERAGRRDTQYF. This chain connects TRBV6-5 to TRBJ2-3; D perhaps matches TRBD2 (6 bases). The CDR3 totals 16 residues. The V gene lost 3 bases and the J gene lost 6 bases, with 19 bases spanning the gap. Germline CDR1 reads MNHEY; CDR2 reads SVGAGI.

This chain links TRBV6-1 with TRBJ2-7; 8 bases are shared with TRBD1. Germline CDR1 MNHNS, CDR2 SASEGT. CDR3 length: 14 residues. The trim removed 8 bases at V and 0 bases at J, leaving 6 bases unmatched. The CDR3 sequence: CASGATGASYEQYF. CDR3 sequence (DNA): TGTGCCAGCGGGGCGACAGGGGCCTCCTACGAGCAGTACTTC.

The chain is built from TRBV14 and TRBJ2-3; TRBD1 or TRBD2 may be the D gene (5 bases each). Germline loops: CDR1 SGHDN, CDR2 FVKESK. The V gene lost 0 bases and the J gene lost 8 bases, with 9 bases spanning the gap. CDR3 size: 13 residues. CDR3 loop: CASSQDLGGTQYF. The CDR3 DNA follows: TGTGCCAGCAGCCAAGATCTTGGGGGTACGCAGTATTTT. The full variable domain, in which reference TRBV14 and TRBJ2-3 provide the parts outside the CDR3, is EAGVTQFPSHSVIEKGQTVTLRCDPISGHDNLYWYRRVMGKEIKFLLHFVKESKQDESGMPNNRFLAERTGGTYSTLKVQPAELEDSGVYFCASSQDLGGTQYFGPGTRLTVL.

The J gene is TRBJ2-1, the V gene TRBV5-1; perhaps TRBD2 as D (6 bases). Deletions cut 2 bases from V and 3 bases from J, with 21 bases between. The CDR3 is 18 amino acids. Germline values: CDR1 SGHRS, CDR2 YFSETQ. CDR3 nucleotide sequence: TGCGCCAGCAGCTTTTTACATCGGACTAACACTGGCTACAATGAGCAGTTCTTC. As protein: CASSFLHRTNTGYNEQFF.

V usage is TRBV6-5 and J usage is TRBJ2-7; 8 nucleotides agree with TRBD1. This CDR3 is built from 15 residues. With V trimmed by 7 bases and J by 2 bases, 10 bases remained unmatched. Germline V gene lookup returns CDR1 MNHEY and CDR2 SVGAGI. The CDR3: CASTLFGQGTYEQYF. The DNA for the CDR3 is TGTGCCAGCACCCTCTTCGGACAGGGCACCTACGAGCAGTACTTC.

V is TRBV4-3 and J is TRBJ2-5; D possibly corresponds to TRBD2 (5 bases). The CDR3 runs to 14 residues. V shed 2 bases and J shed 3 bases, with 10 bases lying between them. Germline CDR1 is LGHNA and CDR2 is YSLEER. The CDR3 coding sequence is TGCGCCAGCAGCCAACGGGGAGTCAAAGAGACCCAGTACTTC. This codes for CASSQRGVKETQYF.

The chain combines TRBV18 with TRBJ2-2; maybe TRBD2 (5 bases). The V gene's germline CDR1 is KGHSH and CDR2 LQKENI. The V gene lost 3 bases and the J gene lost 4 bases, with 15 bases spanning the gap. There are 16 residues in the CDR3. CDR3 loop: CASSPLVRARTGELFF. CDR3 bases: TGTGCCAGCTCACCCCTTGTGAGGGCGCGCACCGGGGAGCTGTTTTTT.

V usage is TRBV18 and J usage is TRBJ1-6; no reliable D call. The CDR3 extends over 12 amino acids. Trimming stripped 3 bases from V and 10 bases from J, with 7 bases between. Per the germline V gene, CDR1 is KGHSH and CDR2 is LQKENI. Here the CDR3 DNA reads TGTGCCAGCTCACCGGAAAAGTCACCCCTCCACTTT. This gives the protein CASSPEKSPLHF. Variable domain in full (rest from reference TRBV18 and TRBJ1-6): NAGVMQNPRHLVRRRGQEARLRCSPMKGHSHVYWYRQLPEEGLKFMVYLQKENIIDESGMPKERFSAEFPKEGPSILRIQQVVRGDSAAYFCASSPEKSPLHFGNGTRLTVT.

This chain connects TRBV10-3 to TRBJ2-5, with D possibly being TRBD1 (6 bases). The CDR3 consists of 15 residues. Trimming removed 4 bases at V and 3 bases at J, with 15 bases between. Per the germline V gene, CDR1 is ENHRY and CDR2 is SYGVKD. The CDR3 coding sequence is TGTGCCATCAGTGGGGGGCCGGGACGAGAAGAGACCCAGTACTTC. It is translated as CAISGGPGREETQYF.

V is TRBV7-9 and J is TRBJ2-7; D is perhaps TRBD1 (6 bases). Trimming left V 2 bases short and J 3 bases short, with 14 bases between. The CDR3 covers 15 residues. Germline V gene lookup returns CDR1 SEHNR and CDR2 FQNEAQ (reference sequence). The CDR3 coding sequence is TGTGCCAGCAGCTTATTCTCGGACAGAAGCTACGAGCAGTACTTC. Translated: CASSLFSDRSYEQYF.

The chain combines TRBV11-1 with TRBJ2-1; D remains unclear. The CDR3 contains 15 residues. The V and J ends lost 1 base and 0 bases respectively, with 7 bases between them. Per the germline V gene, CDR1 is SGHAT and CDR2 is FQDESV (reference sequence). The CDR3 is CASSLDPLSYNEQFF. As DNA, the CDR3 is TGTGCCAGCAGCTTAGACCCTCTCTCCTACAATGAGCAGTTCTTC.